The present TCR beta chain was sequenced within a study of CD8+ T cells in alopecia areata (dated by TCRdb to about 2018). For the study in its entirety: The treated patients, all with moderate-to-severe alopecia areata, were enrolled in an open-label pilot trial of oral tofacitinib given at 5 to 10 mg twice daily. Tofacitinib was given for 6 to 18 months, followed by 6 months of follow-up off drug to assess delayed response and recurrence. For the treated patients, the SALT score, which quantifies what percentage of scalp surface area is affected, served as the measure of disease severity. The study used high-throughput TCRbeta sequencing to examine T cell clonal expansion in alopecia areata, in both the C3H/HeJ mouse model and human patients. In humans, TCRbeta sequencing was performed on scalp tissue and on sorted CD4+ and CD8+ peripheral blood T cells from healthy controls and from patients with patchy or totalis/universalis alopecia areata. Biopsies were taken from tofacitinib-treated patients at baseline and at 4 and 24 weeks of treatment, and a later scalp biopsy was taken in several of the tofacitinib-treated patients. Clonality in the scalp was compared among normal scalp (n=4), patchy alopecia areata scalp (n=8), and alopecia totalis/universalis scalp (n=8). RNA was extracted with the PAXgene miRNA kit for fixed scalp, the miRNeasy kit for PBMCs, and the RNeasy kit for mouse skin. TCRbeta CDR3 regions were amplified by immunoSEQ multiplex PCR with 35 Vbeta forward and 13 Jbeta reverse primers. General findings and caveats noted by the study authors: During tofacitinib treatment, many expanded lesional clones remained in scalp and blood, and this persistence may partly explain relapse after treatment is stopped. The treated cohort was small, with a single nonresponder, so links between baseline CD8+ expansion and response need larger studies. Compared with normal scalp, lesional scalp, particularly in alopecia totalis/universalis, had higher clonality and more expanded CD8+ clones, which suggests antigenic drive. Scalp TCR repertoire analysis is complicated because resident alphabeta T cells in normal human skin are also sequenced, whereas mouse skin is dominated by gammadelta T cells. Compared with mice, TCR sequences shared between patients were less clear, possibly partly because of HLA diversity across the patient population. Tofacitinib significantly lowered scalp clonality and the number of expanded CD8+ clones among the top 100 scalp clones.

The CDR3 runs 14 residues from the cysteine to the phenylalanine. The kept DNA is CDR3 alone, 42 bases in frame from the first base. The V and J ends are trimmed by 4 bases and 4 bases, leaving 12 bases between them. The germline V gene supplies CDR1 SGDLS and CDR2 YYNGEE. This clone appeared a few times. What this receptor recognizes is not known. No qualities accompany the bases; no much larger clone lies one base away. The library was produced with the immunoSEQ multiplex PCR assay. To provide template for TCR sequencing, every sample had RNA extracted and reverse transcribed into cDNA. First-strand cDNA was synthesized with SuperScript III using a 2:1 mix of oligo-dT and random hexamers. A synthetic immune receptor repertoire was used to measure amplification bias, and any remaining bias was corrected computationally. Per the authors' processing: Raw reads were preprocessed to remove errors, and CDR3 was defined according to IMGT conventions as the region from the conserved cysteine to phenylalanine. Clonality was computed as 1 minus the Shannon entropy, with the entropy normalized by log2 of the number of productive unique TCRs. Whether scalp clones were CD4 or CD8 was inferred by matching scalp TCRbeta sequences against CD4 and CD8 repertoires sorted from blood. TCRdb's version of the immuneACCESS table is confined to in-frame rearrangements and falls short of the full clone set. An unresolved V gene accounts for under half of the shortfall where checked; the remainder is of unknown origin. For V, J and clone size, that table is used; D and trimming come from the DNA. The table for this sample lists roughly 230,000 clones; over 40% of them were counted only once. Jointly, the top ten make up around 3% of the sample.

What the treatment or condition label conveys for this sample: oral pan-JAK inhibitor, 5-10 mg twice daily. Lesional scalp punch biopsies and peripheral blood were collected from alopecia areata patients. PBMCs were separated by density centrifugation and stained for CD3, CD4 and CD8, after which CD4+ and CD8+ T cells were sorted on a FACSAria. The V gene is TRBV9 and the J gene is TRBJ1-3, with the D gene call left open. Sequences were derived from CD4+ T cells sorted from blood, sampled at approximately week 36, from a patient treated with tofacitinib. This clonotype was sampled from a human donor with alopecia areata. The nucleotide sequence is given as TGTGCCAGCAGCCCCGGGTCTGCGGGAAACACCATATATTTT. Its protein product is CASSPGSAGNTIYF.